The source of this T cell receptor beta chain is a study of cytomegalovirus exposure and HLA in healthy donors. Primers: 60 Vbeta forward and 13 Jbeta reverse. Here immunoSEQ multiplex PCR was the method, and the copy in TCRdb shows in-frame clones only, minus some. Of about 150,000 clones listed, around 67% were seen once; the top ten hold approximately 1.8%. Germline CDR1 and CDR2: SNHLY and FYNNEI. The V gene end was trimmed by 7 bases and the J gene end by 1 base; junction bases not matched to a gene: 12. The CDR3 loop spans 18 amino acids. The specimen was PBMCs. The V gene is TRBV2, the J gene TRBJ2-7; the match to TRBD2 covers 14 bases. The sequence derives from a woman in her late teens or twenties in good health and CMV-seronegative. The CDR3 nucleotides are TGTGCCAGCAAATCGGGACTAGCGGGAGTTCGGAGGTCCTACGAGCAGTACGTC. Translating gives CASKSGLAGVRRSYEQYV.